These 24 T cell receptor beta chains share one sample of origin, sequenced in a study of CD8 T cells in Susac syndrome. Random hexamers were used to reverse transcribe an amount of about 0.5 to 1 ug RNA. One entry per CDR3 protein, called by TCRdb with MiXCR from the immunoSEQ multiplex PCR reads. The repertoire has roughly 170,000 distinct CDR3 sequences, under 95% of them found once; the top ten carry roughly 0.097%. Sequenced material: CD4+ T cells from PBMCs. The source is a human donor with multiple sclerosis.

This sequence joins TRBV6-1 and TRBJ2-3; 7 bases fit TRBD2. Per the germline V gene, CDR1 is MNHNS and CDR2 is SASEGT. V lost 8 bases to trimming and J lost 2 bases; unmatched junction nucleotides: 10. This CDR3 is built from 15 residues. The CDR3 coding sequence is TGTGCCAGCGCGGCCGGTTGGGACTACACAGATACGCAGTATTTT. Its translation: CASAAGWDYTDTQYF.

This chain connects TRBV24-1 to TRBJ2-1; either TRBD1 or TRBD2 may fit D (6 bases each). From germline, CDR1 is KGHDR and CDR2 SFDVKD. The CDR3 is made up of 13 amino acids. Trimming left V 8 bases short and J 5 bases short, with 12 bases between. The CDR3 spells CATKGGLNNEQFF. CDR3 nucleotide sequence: TGTGCCACCAAGGGGGGCTTGAACAATGAGCAGTTCTTC.

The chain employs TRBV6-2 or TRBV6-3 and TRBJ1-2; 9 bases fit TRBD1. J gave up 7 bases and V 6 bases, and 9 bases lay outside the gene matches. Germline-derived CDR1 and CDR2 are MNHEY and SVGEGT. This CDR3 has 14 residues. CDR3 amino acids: CASRPLTGGPGYTF. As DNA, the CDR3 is TGTGCCAGCAGACCCCTTACAGGGGGCCCTGGCTACACCTTC.

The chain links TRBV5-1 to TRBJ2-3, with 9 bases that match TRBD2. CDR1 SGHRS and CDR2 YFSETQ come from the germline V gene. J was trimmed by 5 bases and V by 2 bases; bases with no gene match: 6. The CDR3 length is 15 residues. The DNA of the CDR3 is TGCGCCAGCAGCTTCCTTGGACTAGCGAGAGATACGCAGTATTTT. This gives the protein CASSFLGLARDTQYF. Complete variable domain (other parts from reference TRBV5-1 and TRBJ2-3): KAGVTQTPRYLIKTRGQQVTLSCSPISGHRSVSWYQQTPGQGLQFLFEYFSETQRNKGNFPGRFSGRQFSNSRSEMNVSTLELGDSALYLCASSFLGLARDTQYFGPGTRLTVL.

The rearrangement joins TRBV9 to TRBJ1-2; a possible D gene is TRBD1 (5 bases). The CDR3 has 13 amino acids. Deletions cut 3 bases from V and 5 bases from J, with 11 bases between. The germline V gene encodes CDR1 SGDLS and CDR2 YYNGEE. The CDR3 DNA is TGTGCCAGCAGCGGAGGACACGGGTATGGCTACACCTTC. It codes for CASSGGHGYGYTF.

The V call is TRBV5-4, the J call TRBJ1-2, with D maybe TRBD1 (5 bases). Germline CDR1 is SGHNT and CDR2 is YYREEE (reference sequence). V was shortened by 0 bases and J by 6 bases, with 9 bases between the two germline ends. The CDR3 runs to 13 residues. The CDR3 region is CASSLVSGDGYTF. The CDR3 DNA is TGTGCCAGCAGCTTGGTATCGGGGGATGGCTACACCTTC.

CDR3 amino acids: CASSQDKGRAVTNEKLFF. In DNA form, the CDR3 reads TGTGCCAGCAGCCAAGATAAAGGCAGGGCCGTGACTAATGAAAAACTGTTTTTT. This chain links TRBV4-2 with TRBJ1-4; perhaps TRBD1 as D (5 bases). The CDR3 loop spans 18 amino acids. V was clipped by 0 bases and J by 2 bases, with 16 bases between them. Germline CDR1 reads LGHNA; CDR2 reads YNFKEQ.

The CDR3: CASSDQGQYGYTF. CDR3 DNA: TGTGCCAGCAGCGATCAGGGGCAATATGGCTACACCTTC. This chain uses TRBV2 with TRBJ1-2, with D perhaps TRBD1 (6 bases). Trimming cost V 6 bases and J 5 bases, with 13 bases left between them. Germline CDR1 SNHLY, CDR2 FYNNEI. CDR3 size: 13 residues. The complete variable domain, with remaining parts taken from reference TRBV2 and TRBJ1-2, reads EPEVTQTPSHQVTQMGQEVILRCVPISNHLYFYWYRQILGQKVEFLVSFYNNEISEKSEIFDDQFSVERPDGSNFTLKIRSTKLEDSAMYFCASSDQGQYGYTFGSGTRLTVV.

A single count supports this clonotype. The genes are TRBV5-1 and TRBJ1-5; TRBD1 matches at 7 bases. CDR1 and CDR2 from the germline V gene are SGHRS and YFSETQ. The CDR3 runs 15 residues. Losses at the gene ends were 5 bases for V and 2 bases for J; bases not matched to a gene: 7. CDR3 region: CASSPTGEGNQPQHF. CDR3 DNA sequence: TGCGCCAGCAGTCCAACAGGGGAGGGCAATCAGCCCCAGCATTTT. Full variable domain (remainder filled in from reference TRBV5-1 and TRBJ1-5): KAGVTQTPRYLIKTRGQQVTLSCSPISGHRSVSWYQQTPGQGLQFLFEYFSETQRNKGNFPGRFSGRQFSNSRSEMNVSTLELGDSALYLCASSPTGEGNQPQHFGDGTRLSIL.

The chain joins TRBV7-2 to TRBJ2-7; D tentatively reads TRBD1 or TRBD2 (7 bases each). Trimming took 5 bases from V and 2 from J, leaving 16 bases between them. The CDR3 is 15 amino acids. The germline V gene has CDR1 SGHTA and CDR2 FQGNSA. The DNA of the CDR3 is TGTGCCAGCAGCCAGGGGGGGGCCGGCCCCTACGAGCAGTACTTC. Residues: CASSQGGAGPYEQYF.

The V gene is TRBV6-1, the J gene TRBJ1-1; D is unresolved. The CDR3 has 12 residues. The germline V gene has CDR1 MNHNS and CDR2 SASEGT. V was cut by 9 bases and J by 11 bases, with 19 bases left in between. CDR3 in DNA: TGTGCCAGTGACCAGAAATTAGGGCTTGCTTTCTTT. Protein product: CASDQKLGLAFF.

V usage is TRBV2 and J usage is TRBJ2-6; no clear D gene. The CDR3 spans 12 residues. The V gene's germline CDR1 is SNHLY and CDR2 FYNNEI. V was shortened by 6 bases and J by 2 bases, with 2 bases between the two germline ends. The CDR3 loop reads CASRPGANVLTF. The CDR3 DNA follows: TGTGCCAGCAGACCTGGGGCCAACGTCCTGACTTTC. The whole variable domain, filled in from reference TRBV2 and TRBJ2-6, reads EPEVTQTPSHQVTQMGQEVILRCVPISNHLYFYWYRQILGQKVEFLVSFYNNEISEKSEIFDDQFSVERPDGSNFTLKIRSTKLEDSAMYFCASRPGANVLTFGAGSRLTVL.

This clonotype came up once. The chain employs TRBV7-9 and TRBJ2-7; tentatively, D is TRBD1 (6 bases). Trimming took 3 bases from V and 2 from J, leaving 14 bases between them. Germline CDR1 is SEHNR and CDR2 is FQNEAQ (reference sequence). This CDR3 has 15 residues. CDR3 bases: TGTGCCAGCAGCTTGTTTGAAGACAGGCCCTACGAGCAGTACTTC. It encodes CASSLFEDRPYEQYF.

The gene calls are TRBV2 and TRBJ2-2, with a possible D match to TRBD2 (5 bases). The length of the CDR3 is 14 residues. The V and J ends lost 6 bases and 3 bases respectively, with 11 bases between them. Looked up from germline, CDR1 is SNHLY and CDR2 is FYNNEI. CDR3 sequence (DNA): TGTGCCAGCAGCCCGGCGGGTCACACCGGGGAGCTGTTTTTT. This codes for CASSPAGHTGELFF.

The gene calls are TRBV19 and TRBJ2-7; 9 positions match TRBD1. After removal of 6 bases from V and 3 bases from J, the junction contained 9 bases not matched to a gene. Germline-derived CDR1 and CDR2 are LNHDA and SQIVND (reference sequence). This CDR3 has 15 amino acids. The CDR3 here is CASSHYGTGNYEQYF. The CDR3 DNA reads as TGTGCCAGTAGCCATTACGGGACAGGGAACTACGAGCAGTACTTC.

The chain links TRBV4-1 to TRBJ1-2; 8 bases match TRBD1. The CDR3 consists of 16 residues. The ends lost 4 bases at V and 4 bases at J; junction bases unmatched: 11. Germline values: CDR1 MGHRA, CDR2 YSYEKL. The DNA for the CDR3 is TGCGCCAGCAGCCCACTCTGGACAGGGTTATCCTATGGCTACACCTTC. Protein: CASSPLWTGLSYGYTF.

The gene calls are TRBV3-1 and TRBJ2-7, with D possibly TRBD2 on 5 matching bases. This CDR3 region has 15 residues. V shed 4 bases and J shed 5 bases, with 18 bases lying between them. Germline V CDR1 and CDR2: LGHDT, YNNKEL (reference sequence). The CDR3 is CASSPFGGPGNEQYF. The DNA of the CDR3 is TGTGCCAGCAGCCCCTTCGGTGGACCGGGGAACGAGCAGTACTTC.

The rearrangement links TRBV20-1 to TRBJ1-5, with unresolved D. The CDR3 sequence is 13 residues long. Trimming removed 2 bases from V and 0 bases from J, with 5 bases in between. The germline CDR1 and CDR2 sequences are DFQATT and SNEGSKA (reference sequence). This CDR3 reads CSARFYSNQPQHF. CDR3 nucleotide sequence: TGCAGTGCTAGATTCTATAGCAATCAGCCCCAGCATTTT.

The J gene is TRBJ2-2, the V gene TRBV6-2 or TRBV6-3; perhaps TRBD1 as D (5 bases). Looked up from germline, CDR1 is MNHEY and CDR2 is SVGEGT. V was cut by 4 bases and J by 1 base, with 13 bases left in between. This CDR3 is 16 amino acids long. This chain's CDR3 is CASSSYQGQNTGELFF. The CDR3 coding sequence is TGTGCCAGCAGTTCCTACCAAGGACAGAACACCGGGGAGCTGTTTTTT.

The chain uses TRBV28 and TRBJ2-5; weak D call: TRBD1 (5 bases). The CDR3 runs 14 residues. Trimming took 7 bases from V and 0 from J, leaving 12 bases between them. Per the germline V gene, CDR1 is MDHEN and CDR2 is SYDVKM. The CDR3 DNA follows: TGTGCCAGCACCTTGGGGCTCCACCAAGAGACCCAGTACTTC. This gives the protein CASTLGLHQETQYF.

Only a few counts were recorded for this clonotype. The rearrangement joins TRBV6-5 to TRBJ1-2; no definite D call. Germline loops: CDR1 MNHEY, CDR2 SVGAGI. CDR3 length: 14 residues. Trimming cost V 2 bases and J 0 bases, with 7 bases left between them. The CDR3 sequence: CASSYGGANYGYTF. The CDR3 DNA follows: TGTGCCAGCAGTTACGGCGGCGCTAACTATGGCTACACCTTC.

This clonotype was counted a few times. CDR3 DNA: TGCGCCAGCAGTCTTTTTGGGGGAGACACTGAAGCTTTCTTT. Protein: CASSLFGGDTEAFF. The rearrangement links TRBV5-1 to TRBJ1-1; D is perhaps TRBD1 (5 bases). The CDR3 is made up of 14 amino acids. Germline CDR1 SGHRS, CDR2 YFSETQ. V was clipped by 5 bases and J by 3 bases, with 14 bases between them.

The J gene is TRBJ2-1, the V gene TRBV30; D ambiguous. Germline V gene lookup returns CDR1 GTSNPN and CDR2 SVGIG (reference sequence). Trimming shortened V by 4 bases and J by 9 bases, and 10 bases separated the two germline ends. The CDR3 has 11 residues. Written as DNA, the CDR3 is TGTGCCTGGATTCGGACCAGTGAGCAGTTCTTC. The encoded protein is CAWIRTSEQFF.

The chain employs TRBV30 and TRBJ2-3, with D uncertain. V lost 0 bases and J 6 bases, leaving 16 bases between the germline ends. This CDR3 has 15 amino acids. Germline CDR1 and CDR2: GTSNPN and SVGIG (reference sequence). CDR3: CAWSVQTVKFDTQYF. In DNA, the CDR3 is TGTGCCTGGAGTGTCCAGACCGTGAAATTTGATACGCAGTATTTT.